The 9 T cell receptor beta chains given below trace back to one sample, sequenced in a study of blood T cell repertoires in COVID-19. The protocol was immunoSEQ multiplex PCR, while the TCRdb copy is restricted to in-frame clones and leaves out a portion. The data contain approximately 170,000 clones, approximately 80% of them singletons. Sequencing used peripheral blood. The origin of the receptors is a woman in her seventies with COVID-19, enrolled during active disease.

For the CDR3, the DNA is TGTGCCAGCAGCCGTGACAGGGGGGCTAATAGCAATCAGCCCCAGCATTTT. It codes for CASSRDRGANSNQPQHF. The V gene is TRBV7-9, the J gene TRBJ1-5, with TRBD1 matching over 9 bases. The CDR3 runs 17 residues. Germline CDR1 reads SEHNR; CDR2 reads FQNEAQ (reference sequence). Losses at the gene ends were 5 bases for V and 0 bases for J; bases not matched to a gene: 8.

This clone was observed a handful of times. V usage is TRBV15 and J usage is TRBJ1-1; D is undetermined. Germline assignment: CDR1 LNHNV and CDR2 YYDKDF (reference sequence). This CDR3 is 15 amino acids long. V was pared by 0 bases and J by 1 base, with 9 bases between. The CDR3 nucleotides read TGTGCCACCAGCAGAGATCTCGGCGGGAACACTGAAGCTTTCTTT. Its protein product is CATSRDLGGNTEAFF.

This chain links TRBV27 with TRBJ1-1; 7 bases map to TRBD1. The V gene's germline CDR1 is MNHEY and CDR2 SMNVEV (reference sequence). The CDR3 covers 14 residues. Trimming took 1 base from V and 1 from J; bases not matched to a gene: 0. CDR3 loop: CASSLWDRNTEAFF. In nucleotides, the CDR3 is TGTGCCAGCAGTTTATGGGACAGGAACACTGAAGCTTTCTTT.

This chain connects TRBV19 to TRBJ2-2, with unresolved D. This CDR3 region has 14 residues. Trimming pared 0 bases from V and 3 bases from J, leaving 5 bases between. In germline, CDR1 is LNHDA, CDR2 SQIVND (reference sequence). The CDR3 here is CASSIDSHTGELFF. CDR3 in DNA: TGTGCCAGTAGTATAGACAGTCACACCGGGGAGCTGTTTTTT.

The genes are TRBV9 and TRBJ2-1, with 10 bases matching TRBD2. The V segment lost 3 bases and the J segment 8 bases; nucleotides outside the gene matches: 8. Germline V lookup: CDR1 SGDLS, CDR2 YYNGEE. The CDR3 length is 15 residues. The DNA of the CDR3 is TGTGCCAGCAGCGGGTCTAGCGGGGGACGGGATGAGCAGTTCTTC. It is translated as CASSGSSGGRDEQFF.

V usage is TRBV5-8 and J usage is TRBJ1-6; D is ambiguous. V was cut by 5 bases and J by 7 bases, with 16 bases left in between. The CDR3 totals 15 residues. Germline-derived CDR1 and CDR2 are SGHTS and YDEGEE. The CDR3 DNA sequence: TGTGCCAGCAGTACCCGAGGGCTTCGGAATTCACCCCTCCACTTT. Its translation is CASSTRGLRNSPLHF.

This clone was found once. The gene calls are TRBV3-1 (or the pseudogene TRBV3-2) and TRBJ2-5; D not certain. Germline V CDR1 and CDR2: LGHDT, YNNKEL (reference sequence). V gave up 4 bases and J gave up 2 bases, with 17 bases separating them. CDR3 length: 16 amino acids. CDR3 in amino acids: CASSPPLGLEQETQYF. As DNA, the CDR3 is TGTGCCAGCAGCCCCCCTCTTGGTCTAGAACAAGAGACCCAGTACTTC.

The chain is built from TRBV30 and TRBJ1-1; a possible D gene is TRBD1 (5 bases). Trimming took 0 bases from V and 6 from J, leaving 14 bases between them. The CDR3 extends over 14 amino acids. Germline V CDR1 and CDR2: GTSNPN, SVGIG (reference sequence). DNA for the CDR3: TGTGCCTGGAGTGTAGGGGCCTTTTGGTCTGAAGCTTTCTTT. It specifies CAWSVGAFWSEAFF.

The chain has TRBV28 and TRBJ1-2, with D possibly TRBD1 on 6 matching bases. The V gene lost 5 bases and the J gene lost 4 bases, with 11 bases spanning the gap. CDR1 is MDHEN and CDR2 is SYDVKM in the germline V gene. The CDR3 is 13 amino acids. This CDR3 is CASSITGTYGYTF. DNA of the CDR3: TGTGCCAGCAGTATCACAGGGACCTATGGCTACACCTTC.